This T cell receptor beta chain was identified in a study of cytomegalovirus exposure and HLA in healthy donors. Regarding this clone: What it binds is not known.

Study findings and constraints: Evidence from a later analysis indicated that most CMV-associated TCR beta chains looked HLA-restricted. Segments of the TCR beta V type were, in most cases, productive about 87% or about 30% of the time in an earlier analysis. A later analysis reportedly identified an Asian-associated ancestry cluster as carrying fewer N-insertions than the approximately 670-donor mean.

The PCR had 60 Vbeta and 13 Jbeta primers. The assay was immunoSEQ multiplex PCR, and TCRdb's table has in-frame clones only and misses some. The repertoire consists of around 150,000 clones, with about 10% occurring once and the leading ten covering about 7.5%. The sequence was obtained from a middle-aged woman in good health and CMV-seropositive. The sequenced sample consisted of PBMCs.

The CDR3 is CASSLAGSGYTF. CDR3 nucleotides: TGTGCCAGCAGCTTAGCGGGTTCTGGCTACACCTTC. This sequence joins TRBV11-3 and TRBJ1-2, with D hard to call. CDR3 size: 12 residues. V was cut by 1 base and J by 7 bases, with 7 bases left in between. Germline lookup yields CDR1 SGHNT and CDR2 YENEEA.